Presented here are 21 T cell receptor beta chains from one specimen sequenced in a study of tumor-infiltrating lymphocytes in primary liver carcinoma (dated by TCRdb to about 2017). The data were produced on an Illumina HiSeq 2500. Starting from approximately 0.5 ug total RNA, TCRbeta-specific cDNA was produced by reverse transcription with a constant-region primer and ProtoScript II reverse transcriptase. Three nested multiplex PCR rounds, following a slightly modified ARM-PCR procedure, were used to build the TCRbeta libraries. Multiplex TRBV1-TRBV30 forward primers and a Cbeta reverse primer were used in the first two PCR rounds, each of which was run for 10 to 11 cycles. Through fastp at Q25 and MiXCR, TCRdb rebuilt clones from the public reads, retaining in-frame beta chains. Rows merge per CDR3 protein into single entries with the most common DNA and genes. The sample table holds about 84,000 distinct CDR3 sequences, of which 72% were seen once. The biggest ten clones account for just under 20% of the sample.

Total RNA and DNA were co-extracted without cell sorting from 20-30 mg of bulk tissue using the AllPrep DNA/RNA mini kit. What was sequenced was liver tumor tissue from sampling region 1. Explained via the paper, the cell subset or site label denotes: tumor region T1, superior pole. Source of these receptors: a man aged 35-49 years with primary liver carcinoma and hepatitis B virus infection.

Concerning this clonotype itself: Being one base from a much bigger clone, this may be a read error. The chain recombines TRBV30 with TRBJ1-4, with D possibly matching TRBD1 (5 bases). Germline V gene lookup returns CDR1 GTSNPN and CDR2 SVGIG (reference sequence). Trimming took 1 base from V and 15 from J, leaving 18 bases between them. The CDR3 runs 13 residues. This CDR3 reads CAWSGGTSYLVFF. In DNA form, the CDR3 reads TGTGCCTGGAGTGGCGGGACGTCCTATTTGGTGTTTTTT.

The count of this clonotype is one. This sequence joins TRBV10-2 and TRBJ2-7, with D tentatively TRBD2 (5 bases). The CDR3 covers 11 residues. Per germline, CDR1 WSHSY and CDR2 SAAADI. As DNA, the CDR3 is TGCTCTAGCCGGACTTACTACGAGCAGTACTTC. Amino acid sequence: CSSRTYYEQYF.

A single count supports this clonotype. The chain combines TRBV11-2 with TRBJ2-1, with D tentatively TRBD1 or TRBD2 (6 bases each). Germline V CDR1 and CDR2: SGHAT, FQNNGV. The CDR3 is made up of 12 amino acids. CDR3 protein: CVEGGVYNEQFF. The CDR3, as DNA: TGTGTCGAGGGGGGAGTATACAATGAGCAGTTCTTC.

CDR3 nucleotide sequence: TGTATCACCGGGACTAGCGGTTTCAATGAGCAGTTCTTC. Protein product: CITGTSGFNEQFF. This sequence joins TRBV10-3 and TRBJ2-1; 11 bases are shared with TRBD2. The CDR3 runs 13 residues. Germline V lookup: CDR1 ENHRY, CDR2 SYGVKD.

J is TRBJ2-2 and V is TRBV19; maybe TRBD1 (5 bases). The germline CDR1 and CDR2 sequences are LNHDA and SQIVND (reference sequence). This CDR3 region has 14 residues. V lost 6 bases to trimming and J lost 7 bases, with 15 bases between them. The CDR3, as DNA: TGTGCCAGTAGCCGTCTTAGGGGTGTCGGGGAGCTGTTTTTT. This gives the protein CASSRLRGVGELFF.

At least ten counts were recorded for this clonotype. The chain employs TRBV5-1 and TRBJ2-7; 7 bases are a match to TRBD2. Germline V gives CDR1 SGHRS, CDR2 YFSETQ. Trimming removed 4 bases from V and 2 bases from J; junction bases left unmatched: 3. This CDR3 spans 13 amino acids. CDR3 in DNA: TGCGCCAGCAGCATCGGACTAGCCTACGAGCAGTACTTC. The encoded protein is CASSIGLAYEQYF.

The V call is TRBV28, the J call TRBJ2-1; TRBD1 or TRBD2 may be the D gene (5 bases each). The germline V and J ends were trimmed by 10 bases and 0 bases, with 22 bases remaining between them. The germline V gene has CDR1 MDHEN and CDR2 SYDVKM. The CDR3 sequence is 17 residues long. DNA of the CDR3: TGTGCCAACAGGTACCCCCGGGATGGGGGCTCCTACAATGAGCAGTTCTTC. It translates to CANRYPRDGGSYNEQFF.

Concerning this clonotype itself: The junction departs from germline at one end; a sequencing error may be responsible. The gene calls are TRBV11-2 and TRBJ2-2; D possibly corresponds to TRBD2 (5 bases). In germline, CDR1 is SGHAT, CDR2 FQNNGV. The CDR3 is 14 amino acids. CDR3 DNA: TGTGACAGCAGCCCCGGGGAAAACACCGGGGAGCTGTTTTTT. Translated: CDSSPGENTGELFF.

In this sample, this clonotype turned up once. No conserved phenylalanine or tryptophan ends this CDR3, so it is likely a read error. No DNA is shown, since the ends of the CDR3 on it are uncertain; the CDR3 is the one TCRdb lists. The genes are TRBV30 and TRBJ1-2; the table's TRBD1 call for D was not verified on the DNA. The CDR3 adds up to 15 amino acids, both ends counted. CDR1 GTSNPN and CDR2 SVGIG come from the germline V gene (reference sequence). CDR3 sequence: CAWRQTGGGTLWLHL.

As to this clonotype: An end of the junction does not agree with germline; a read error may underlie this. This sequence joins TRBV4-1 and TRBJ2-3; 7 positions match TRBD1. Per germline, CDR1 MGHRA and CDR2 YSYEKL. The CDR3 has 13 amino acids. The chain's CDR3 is CASSQRGTDMQYF. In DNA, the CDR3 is TGCGCAAGCAGCCAGCGAGGGACAGATATGCAGTATTTT.

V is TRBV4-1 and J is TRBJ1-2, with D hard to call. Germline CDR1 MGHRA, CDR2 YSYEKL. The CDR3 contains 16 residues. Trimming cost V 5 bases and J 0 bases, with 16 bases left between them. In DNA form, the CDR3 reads TGCGCCAGCAGCTTCGAGAGAACAAGGACTAACTATGGCTACACCTTC. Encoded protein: CASSFERTRTNYGYTF.

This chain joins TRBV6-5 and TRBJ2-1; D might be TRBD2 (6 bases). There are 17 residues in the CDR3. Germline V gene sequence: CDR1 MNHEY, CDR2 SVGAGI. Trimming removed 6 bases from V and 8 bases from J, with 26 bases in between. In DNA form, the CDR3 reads TGTGCCAGCAGCTTACTGGAGAGCGGGCTCCGGGAGTATGAGCAGTTCTTC. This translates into CASSLLESGLREYEQFF.

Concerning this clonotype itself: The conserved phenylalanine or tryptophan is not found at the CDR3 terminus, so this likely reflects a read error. CDR3 in amino acids: CASSQGTSGTYNEQFI. The CDR3 DNA is TGCGCCAGCAGCCAAGGGACTAGCGGGACCTATAATGAGCAGTTCATC. V and J are TRBV4-1 and TRBJ2-1; 12 bases agree with TRBD2. Germline V lookup: CDR1 MGHRA, CDR2 YSYEKL. This CDR3 has 16 amino acids.

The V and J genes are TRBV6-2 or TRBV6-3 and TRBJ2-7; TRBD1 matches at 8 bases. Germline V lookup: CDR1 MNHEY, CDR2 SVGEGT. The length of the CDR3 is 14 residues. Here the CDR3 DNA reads TGTACCACCATAGAGGACAGGGACTCCTACGAGCAGTACTTC. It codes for CTTIEDRDSYEQYF.

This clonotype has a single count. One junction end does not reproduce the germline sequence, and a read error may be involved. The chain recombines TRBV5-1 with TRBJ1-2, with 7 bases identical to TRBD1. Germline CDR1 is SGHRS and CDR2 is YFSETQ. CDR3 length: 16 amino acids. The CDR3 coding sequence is TGCGCCAACAGCTTGTCTTCCAGGGACAGTAACTATGGCTACACCTTC. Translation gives CANSLSSRDSNYGYTF. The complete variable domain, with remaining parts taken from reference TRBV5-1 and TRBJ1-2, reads KAGVTQTPRYLIKTRGQQVTLSCSPISGHRSVSWYQQTPGQGLQFLFEYFSETQRNKGNFPGRFSGRQFSNSRSEMNVSTLELGDSALYLCANSLSSRDSNYGYTFGSGTRLTVV.

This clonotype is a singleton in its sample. The CDR3 DNA is TGTGCCAGCAGCTTCGTCCCTGGAGACAACATATATTTT. Amino acids: CASSFVPGDNIYF. This chain connects TRBV5-6 to TRBJ1-3; no definite D call. Per the germline V gene, CDR1 is SGHDT and CDR2 is YYEEEE. The CDR3 loop spans 13 amino acids. Trimming took off 2 bases at V and 12 bases at J, with 15 bases between the two ends.

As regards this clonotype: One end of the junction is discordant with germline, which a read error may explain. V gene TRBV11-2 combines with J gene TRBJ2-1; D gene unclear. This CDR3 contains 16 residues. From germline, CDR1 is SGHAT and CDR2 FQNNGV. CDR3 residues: CDSSLDIGVAMGGQFF. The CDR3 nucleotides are TGTGACAGCAGCTTGGATATCGGAGTAGCCATGGGTGGGCAGTTCTTC. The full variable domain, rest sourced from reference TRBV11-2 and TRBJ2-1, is EAGVAQSPRYKIIEKRQSVAFWCNPISGHATLYWYQQILGQGPKLLIQFQNNGVVDDSQLPKDRFSAERLKGVDSTLKIQPAKLEDSAVYLCDSSLDIGVAMGGQFFGPGTRLTVL.

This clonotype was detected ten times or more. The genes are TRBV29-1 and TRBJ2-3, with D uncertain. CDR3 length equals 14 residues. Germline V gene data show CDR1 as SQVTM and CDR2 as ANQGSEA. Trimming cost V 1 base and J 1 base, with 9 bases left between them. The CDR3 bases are TGCAGCGTTGAAGCTAATTCCGGCACAGATACGCAGTATTTT. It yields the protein CSVEANSGTDTQYF.

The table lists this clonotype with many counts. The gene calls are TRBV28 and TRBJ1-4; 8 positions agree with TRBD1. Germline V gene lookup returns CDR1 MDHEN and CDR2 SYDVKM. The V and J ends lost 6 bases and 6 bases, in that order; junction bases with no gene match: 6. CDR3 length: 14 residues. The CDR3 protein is CASSKQGGDEKLFF. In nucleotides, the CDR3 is TGTGCCAGCAGCAAACAGGGGGGTGATGAAAAACTGTTTTTT.

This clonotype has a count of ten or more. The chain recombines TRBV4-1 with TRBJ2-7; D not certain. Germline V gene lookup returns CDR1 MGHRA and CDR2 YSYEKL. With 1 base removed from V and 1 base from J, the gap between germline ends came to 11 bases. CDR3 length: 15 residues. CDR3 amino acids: CASSQVVTLSYEQYF. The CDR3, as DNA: TGCGCCAGCAGCCAAGTTGTGACGCTATCCTACGAGCAGTACTTC.

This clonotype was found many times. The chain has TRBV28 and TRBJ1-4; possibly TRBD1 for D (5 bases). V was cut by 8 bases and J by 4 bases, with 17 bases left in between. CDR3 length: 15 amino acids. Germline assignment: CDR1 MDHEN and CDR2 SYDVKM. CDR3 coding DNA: TGTGCCAGCCAGTGGGGGGGTTCGAATAATGAAAAACTGTTTTTT. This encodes CASQWGGSNNEKLFF.